One and the same sample provided the 16 T cell receptor beta chains below, sequenced in a study of technical replicates of blood from a few donors. Method: immunoSEQ multiplex PCR; TCRdb's copy keeps in-frame clones and lacks some. The data contain 55,000 to 80,000 clones, approximately 97% of them singletons. Sequencing was done on a sample of T cells isolated from PBMCs. These receptor sequences come from a human donor in good health.

This rearrangement joins TRBV6-5 to TRBJ2-7; 8 bases align to TRBD2. This CDR3 comprises 15 residues. V trimming: 3 bases; J trimming: 4 bases; junction bases outside the gene matches: 8. Germline loops: CDR1 MNHEY, CDR2 SVGAGI. CDR3 sequence reads: CASSYAGGIGYEQYF. CDR3 coding DNA: TGTGCCAGCAGTTATGCGGGAGGCATAGGTTACGAGCAGTACTTC.

The chain is built from TRBV10-3 and TRBJ1-1; D is perhaps TRBD1 (5 bases). Germline CDR1 ENHRY, CDR2 SYGVKD. The ends were cut back, 6 bases at V and 6 bases at J, with 14 bases in the middle. The CDR3 consists of 13 residues. CDR3 bases: TGTGCCATCAGCAGCCAGACAGCCCCTGAAGCTTTCTTT. It is translated as CAISSQTAPEAFF.

The chain has TRBV7-9 and TRBJ1-6, with a tentative D call TRBD1 (5 bases). CDR1 and CDR2 from the germline V gene are SEHNR and FQNEAQ (reference sequence). This CDR3 comprises 14 residues. Trimming pared 5 bases from V and 7 bases from J, leaving 12 bases between. The CDR3 loop reads CASSPPAGNSPLHF. Here the CDR3 DNA reads TGTGCCAGCAGCCCACCCGCAGGGAATTCACCCCTCCACTTT.

The rearrangement joins TRBV9 to TRBJ2-4; 8 positions agree with TRBD2. This CDR3 is built from 13 residues. Germline V gene sequence: CDR1 SGDLS, CDR2 YYNGEE. After removal of 0 bases from V and 13 bases from J, the junction contained 6 bases not matched to a gene. The CDR3: CASSVGDSGEQYF. The CDR3 nucleotides read TGTGCCAGCAGCGTAGGAGATAGCGGGGAGCAGTACTTC.

The chain recombines TRBV15 with TRBJ2-7, with 7 bases that match TRBD2. Trimming cost V 3 bases and J 3 bases; bases outside gene matches: 8. This CDR3 contains 15 residues. The germline V gene encodes CDR1 LNHNV and CDR2 YYDKDF (reference sequence). CDR3 nucleotide sequence: TGTGCCACCAGCAGGCCCACTGGACTAGGCTACGAGCAGTACTTC. Amino acids: CATSRPTGLGYEQYF.

This chain connects TRBV11-3 to TRBJ2-2; 9 positions agree with TRBD2. The length of the CDR3 is 16 residues. Germline V gene data show CDR1 as SGHNT and CDR2 as YENEEA. The V segment lost 4 bases and the J segment 0 bases; nucleotides outside the gene matches: 3. The CDR3 protein is CASSSGLASNTGELFF. DNA for the CDR3: TGTGCCAGCAGCTCCGGACTAGCGTCGAACACCGGGGAGCTGTTTTTT.

The chain is built from TRBV4-1 and TRBJ2-2, with D unclear. There are 14 residues in the CDR3. The germline V and J ends were trimmed by 1 base and 5 bases, with 8 bases remaining between them. CDR1 and CDR2 from the germline V gene are MGHRA and YSYEKL. CDR3 DNA sequence: TGCGCCAGCAGCCAAGTACGGTTTACCGGGGAGCTGTTTTTT. Protein product: CASSQVRFTGELFF.

The chain recombines TRBV5-6 with TRBJ1-1; D call uncertain. Germline V gene sequence: CDR1 SGHDT, CDR2 YYEEEE. This CDR3 region has 14 residues. V shed 4 bases and J shed 5 bases, with 15 bases lying between them. CDR3 sequence (DNA): TGTGCCAGCAGCCGCCCATTGTTTCGGACTGAAGCTTTCTTT. Protein: CASSRPLFRTEAFF.

This rearrangement joins TRBV5-1 to TRBJ2-3; the match to TRBD1 covers 9 bases. This CDR3 region has 16 residues. Unmatched junction bases numbered 11, after V lost 4 bases and J lost 5 bases. CDR1 is SGHRS, CDR2 YFSETQ, per germline. CDR3 nucleotides: TGCGCCAGCAGCGTCGATCCCGGGACAGGGATAGATACGCAGTATTTT. Its protein is CASSVDPGTGIDTQYF.

The rearrangement joins TRBV7-8 to TRBJ1-1; 11 bases are shared with TRBD1. The trim removed 2 bases at V and 4 bases at J, leaving 3 bases unmatched. Germline-derived CDR1 and CDR2 are SGHVS and FQNEAQ. This CDR3 comprises 15 residues. The CDR3: CASSLRDRGGTEAFF. CDR3 DNA: TGTGCCAGCAGCTTAAGGGACAGGGGGGGCACTGAAGCTTTCTTT.

The V and J genes are TRBV4-1 and TRBJ2-5; 11 nucleotides match TRBD2. CDR3 length equals 15 residues. Trimming removed 3 bases from V and 4 bases from J; junction bases left unmatched: 4. Germline CDR1 is MGHRA and CDR2 is YSYEKL. CDR3 sequence reads: CASSQNSGGAETQYF. CDR3 nucleotides: TGCGCCAGCAGCCAGAATAGCGGGGGGGCAGAGACCCAGTACTTC.

As regards this clone: Other DNA sequences in the same sample also yield this CDR3. The V gene is TRBV5-6, the J gene TRBJ2-7; 9 bases agree with TRBD1. Germline lookup yields CDR1 SGHDT and CDR2 YYEEEE. V trimming: 5 bases; J trimming: 4 bases; junction bases outside the gene matches: 7. The CDR3 has 14 amino acids. The CDR3 loop is CASRGRDRAYEQYF. CDR3 nucleotide sequence: TGTGCCAGCAGGGGCCGGGACAGGGCGTACGAGCAGTACTTC.

The rearrangement uses TRBV28 and TRBJ2-5, with D tentatively TRBD1 (6 bases). V shed 7 bases and J shed 1 base, with 13 bases lying between them. In germline, CDR1 is MDHEN, CDR2 SYDVKM. This CDR3 is 14 amino acids long. This CDR3 reads CASNIRTVQETQYF. CDR3 coding DNA: TGTGCCAGCAACATCCGGACAGTCCAAGAGACCCAGTACTTC.

DNA for the CDR3: TGTGCCAGCAGTTACCAAGGGGTTGGGGCCGGGGAGCTGTTTTTT. This encodes CASSYQGVGAGELFF. The gene calls are TRBV6-5 and TRBJ2-2, with D possibly matching TRBD1 (5 bases). Germline V gives CDR1 MNHEY, CDR2 SVGAGI. Trimming stripped 2 bases from V and 6 bases from J, with 13 bases between. The CDR3 length is 15 residues.

V is TRBV9 and J is TRBJ2-1; 8 nucleotides align to TRBD1. The CDR3 contains 14 residues. Germline loops: CDR1 SGDLS, CDR2 YYNGEE. V shed 1 base and J 6 bases; nucleotides not matched to a gene: 3. CDR3 DNA sequence: TGTGCCAGCAGCGTACAGGGGGCATCCAATGAGCAGTTCTTC. This translates into CASSVQGASNEQFF.

The chain couples TRBV27 to TRBJ1-2, with TRBD1 identical over 9 bases. V shed 3 bases, J shed 1 base, and the junction held 3 bases outside the gene matches. The CDR3 totals 15 residues. Germline V lookup: CDR1 MNHEY, CDR2 SMNVEV (reference sequence). CDR3 loop: CASSFGTGINYGYTF. The CDR3 coding sequence is TGTGCCAGCAGTTTTGGGACAGGGATTAACTATGGCTACACCTTC.